These T cell receptor beta chains were read from a single sample in a study of vaccination and CD4 T cells after COVID-19. Their target antigens are unknown. TCRdb itself ran the PCR reads through MiXCR, one entry per CDR3 protein. Of under 20,000 distinct CDR3 sequences listed, less than 65% were seen once; the top ten hold approximately 13%. The sample was CD4+ T cells from blood, cultured in vitro. These receptors were taken from a human donor who had recovered from COVID-19. Both conserved end residues are part of each CDR3. D genes are given only for firm matches. Clone size is not always given. Where it is, it says once, few, many or a class for expanded clones.

clone_size cdr3_length j_call v_call d_call cdr3_nt cdr3_aa
. 15 TRBJ1-2 TRBV9 TRBD1 TGTGCCAGCAGCGTGGGACAGACACGCATGGGAGGCTACACCTTC CASSVGQTRMGGYTF
. 15 TRBJ1-1 TRBV27 TRBD1 TGTGCCAGAGACCCGGACAGGGGCTTGAACACTGAAGCTTTCTTT CARDPDRGLNTEAFF
. 14 TRBJ1-1 TRBV6-1 . TGTGCCAGCCATCGGGAAGCGGCAAACACTGAAGCTTTCTTT CASHREAANTEAFF
. 15 TRBJ2-1 TRBV14 . TGTGCCAGCAGCCAAGATAGAACCGTTGGGAGGGAGCAGTTCTTC CASSQDRTVGREQFF
. 11 TRBJ2-7 TRBV6-2/TRBV6-3 TRBD1 TGTGCCAGCGGGACAGGTCGCGAGCAGTACTTC CASGTGREQYF
. 14 TRBJ1-2 TRBV28 . TGTGCCAGCAGTAACGCCCTGTTGGACTATGGCTACACCTTC CASSNALLDYGYTF
. 14 TRBJ1-2 TRBV7-9 TRBD1 TGTGCCAGCAGCTGGACAGGGGGCACGGGCGGCTACACCTTC CASSWTGGTGGYTF
few 16 TRBJ2-2 TRBV27 . TGTGCCAGCAGTACCCGAGGGGGGGGAAACACCGGGGAGCTGTTTTTT CASSTRGGGNTGELFF
. 15 TRBJ2-1 TRBV12-3/TRBV12-4 TRBD1 TGTGCCAGCAGTTTGCAGGGACAGGAGGGAAATGAGCAGTTCTTC CASSLQGQEGNEQFF
. 14 TRBJ2-3 TRBV6-5 . TGTGCCAGCAGTTACGGGGGCAGCACAGATACGCAGTATTTT CASSYGGSTDTQYF
. 14 TRBJ1-2 TRBV30 . TGTGCCTGGAGTGTAAACCACCGGGACTATGGCTACACCTTC CAWSVNHRDYGYTF
. 14 TRBJ1-5 TRBV19 . TGTGCCAGTAGTATAGGGTTGGGGGGTAGGCCCCAGCATTTT CASSIGLGGRPQHF
few 15 TRBJ2-1 TRBV20-1 TRBD2 TGCAGTGCTACCCGGACTAGCGGGGGGTACAATGAGCAGTTCTTC CSATRTSGGYNEQFF
. 14 TRBJ2-7 TRBV11-3 . TGTGCCAGCAGCTTACCCGGGCCATCCTACGAGCAGTACTTC CASSLPGPSYEQYF
. 15 TRBJ2-3 TRBV27 TRBD2 TGTGCCAGCAGGGCCGGGACTAGAGCGTCAGATACGCAGTATTTT CASRAGTRASDTQYF
once 14 TRBJ1-2 TRBV28 TRBD1 TGTGCCAGCAGTTTGACAGGGACTAACTATGGCTACACCTTC CASSLTGTNYGYTF
. 13 TRBJ1-2 TRBV28 . TGTGCCAGCAGTATAGGGACAAGTTATGGCTACACCTTC CASSIGTSYGYTF
few 12 TRBJ1-1 TRBV19 . TGTGCCAGTAGTATCCCCCAGGGCGAAGCTTTCTTT CASSIPQGEAFF
few 13 TRBJ1-1 TRBV20-1 . TGCATTTACGCTGACCCGGCTACGGCTGAAGCTTTCTTT CIYADPATAEAFF
few 15 TRBJ1-1 TRBV6-1 TRBD1 TGTGCCAGCAGTCTGGGACAGGGACTGAACACTGAAGCTTTCTTT CASSLGQGLNTEAFF
. 15 TRBJ2-3 TRBV24-1 . TGTGCCACCAGTGATGCGGCTAGTAGCACAGATACGCAGTATTTT CATSDAASSTDTQYF
. 17 TRBJ2-5 TRBV7-2 TRBD2 TGTGCCAGCAGGCTGACTAGCGGGGGTTCCAGTAAAGAGACCCAGTACTTC CASRLTSGGSSKETQYF
. 13 TRBJ1-1 TRBV6-2/TRBV6-3 . TGTGCCAGCAGTTTAAATATGAACACTGAAGCTTTCTTT CASSLNMNTEAFF
. 15 TRBJ2-3 TRBV24-1 . TGTGCCACCAGTGACTCGGACTGGCTCACAGATACGCAGTATTTT CATSDSDWLTDTQYF
few 15 TRBJ2-2 TRBV20-1 . TGCAGTGCTAGAGTGTCCACCCCGAAGCCCGGGGAGCTGTTTTTT CSARVSTPKPGELFF
. 15 TRBJ1-1 TRBV7-2 . TGTGCCAGCAGCTTTCCCGGCAGCACCCTCCCTGAAGCTTTCTTT CASSFPGSTLPEAFF
. 16 TRBJ2-7 TRBV7-2 TRBD1 TGTGCCAGCAGCTTAGTTACCGGGACAGGGGGCTACGAGCAGTACTTC CASSLVTGTGGYEQYF
. 16 TRBJ2-3 TRBV20-1 . TGCAGTGAGCTAGGAGTCAGATGGGGGGACACAGATACGCAGTATTTT CSELGVRWGDTDTQYF
. 12 TRBJ1-2 TRBV7-9 . TGTGCCAGCAGCGATCGAATAAGGGGCTACACCTTC CASSDRIRGYTF
. 16 TRBJ2-5 TRBV5-6 . TGTGCCAGCAGCTTCCCACATCCTGGGATCCAAGAGACCCAGTACTTC CASSFPHPGIQETQYF
. 17 TRBJ2-1 TRBV27 TRBD2 TGTGCCAGCAGTTCCCCGGGACTAGCGGGAGGGAAGAACGAGCAGTTCTTC CASSSPGLAGGKNEQFF
medium-sized 12 TRBJ1-2 TRBV20-1 . TGCAGTGCTAGTGTGACAGACTATGGCTACACCTTC CSASVTDYGYTF
few 16 TRBJ2-2 TRBV6-4 TRBD1 TGTGCCAGCAGTGCCTTTTGGACAGGGGGAACCGGGGAGCTGTTTTTT CASSAFWTGGTGELFF
. 13 TRBJ2-7 TRBV20-1 . TGCAGTGCTACTGATTGGCGGGGCTACGAGCAGTACTTC CSATDWRGYEQYF
. 13 TRBJ2-2 TRBV19 . TGTGCCAGTAGTATAGTGGTCGGCGGGGAGCTGTTTTTT CASSIVVGGELFF
once 13 TRBJ2-2 TRBV12-3/TRBV12-4 . TGTGCCAGCAGCAACAGGGACACCGGGGAGCTGTTTTTT CASSNRDTGELFF
. 14 TRBJ1-1 TRBV6-1 TRBD1 TGTGCCAGCAGTCCAACTCACAGGGGTCCTGAAGCTTTCTTT CASSPTHRGPEAFF
. 16 TRBJ2-7 TRBV28 TRBD2 TGTGCCAGCAGCTTCCTCGGGACTAGTTTCTCCTACGAGCAGTACTTC CASSFLGTSFSYEQYF
. 15 TRBJ2-3 TRBV6-1 TRBD1 TGTGCCAGCAGCTTCCGGGACAGGGTCACAGATACGCAGTATTTT CASSFRDRVTDTQYF
. 13 TRBJ2-4 TRBV20-1 TRBD2 TGCAGTGCTCAAAAGGGACTAGCTCGCATTCAGTACTTC CSAQKGLARIQYF
. 12 TRBJ2-5 TRBV20-1 . TGCAGTCCCAGGAGGGCCGGCGAGACCCAGTACTTC CSPRRAGETQYF
. 14 TRBJ2-7 TRBV19 . TGTGCCAGTAGTAGTAGGTCTGGGGCCTACGAGCAGTACTTC CASSSRSGAYEQYF
. 18 TRBJ1-4 TRBV27 . TGTGCCAGCAGTGAAGGGGGATGGGGCGCCCCGCAGAGTGAAAAACTGTTTTTT CASSEGGWGAPQSEKLFF
few 13 TRBJ1-5 TRBV6-2/TRBV6-3 . TGTGCCAGCACCGGACAGCTCAATCAGCCCCAGCATTTT CASTGQLNQPQHF
. 13 TRBJ1-2 TRBV28 . TGTGCCAGCGCCGGACAGACCTACTATGGCTACACCTTC CASAGQTYYGYTF
once 13 TRBJ1-5 TRBV19 . TGTGCCAGTAGTAGGCAGGGTTATCAGCCCCAGCATTTT CASSRQGYQPQHF
. 15 TRBJ2-5 TRBV10-3 TRBD2 TGTGCCTCGACTAGCGGGGGGGCCGTTGGGGAGACCCAGTACTTC CASTSGGAVGETQYF
few 15 TRBJ1-6 TRBV6-1 . TGTGCCAGCACCGGGAGCGGGGTTGGGAGTTCACCCCTCCACTTT CASTGSGVGSSPLHF
few 16 TRBJ1-3 TRBV20-1 . TGCAGTGCTAGAGACTATTCCCGGGCCTCTGGAAACACCATATATTTT CSARDYSRASGNTIYF